One and the same sample provided the 13 T cell receptor beta chains below, sequenced in a study of chemoradiotherapy in HPV16-positive cancers. The assay was immunoSEQ multiplex PCR, and TCRdb's table has in-frame clones only and misses some. The sample contains almost 6,000 clones, over 60% of which appear only once. Sampling was performed from a patient who underwent chemoradiotherapy. These receptors were collected from a human donor with HPV-associated anogenital cancer.

The count of this clone is one. The V and J genes are TRBV5-1 and TRBJ1-3; D gene unclear. Germline V gene sequence: CDR1 SGHRS, CDR2 YFSETQ. The CDR3 runs 14 residues. Between the trimmed V and J ends, which lost 4 bases and 3 bases, there was a span of 11 bases. The DNA for the CDR3 is TGCGCCAGCAGCCTCCCGGGGAGTGGAAACACCATATATTTT. Protein sequence: CASSLPGSGNTIYF. The full variable domain, rest sourced from reference TRBV5-1 and TRBJ1-3, is KAGVTQTPRYLIKTRGQQVTLSCSPISGHRSVSWYQQTPGQGLQFLFEYFSETQRNKGNFPGRFSGRQFSNSRSEMNVSTLELGDSALYLCASSLPGSGNTIYFGEGSWLTVV.

In this sample, this clone turned up a few times. This chain joins TRBV7-2 and TRBJ1-2, with unresolved D. The CDR3 is 14 residues long. The germline V and J ends were trimmed by 2 bases and 2 bases, with 9 bases remaining between them. CDR1 is SGHTA, CDR2 FQGNSA, per germline. CDR3 region: CASSLSRSNYGYTF. The CDR3 region has the DNA TGTGCCAGCAGCTTAAGCCGCTCCAACTATGGCTACACCTTC.

This clone was observed once. The rearrangement uses TRBV6-1 and TRBJ2-3; TRBD2 aligns across 7 bases. J lost 1 base, V lost 1 base, and 5 bases had no gene match. The CDR3 spans 16 residues. The germline V gene encodes CDR1 MNHNS and CDR2 SASEGT. The CDR3, as DNA: TGTGCCAGCAGTGAAGAGTCAGGGAGGGGCACAGATACGCAGTATTTT. Its protein product is CASSEESGRGTDTQYF.

The rearrangement links TRBV7-3 to TRBJ2-1; possibly TRBD1 or TRBD2 for D (5 bases each). Looked up from germline, CDR1 is SGHTA and CDR2 is FQGTGA. Trimming cost V 5 bases and J 0 bases, with 14 bases left between them. The CDR3 length is 16 residues. The CDR3 bases are TGTGCCAGCAGCCCGACGGGGCGGAGCTCCTACAATGAGCAGTTCTTC. Translated, it gives CASSPTGRSSYNEQFF.

This chain uses TRBV25-1 with TRBJ2-7, with TRBD2 as a possible D gene (5 bases). This CDR3 comprises 13 residues. Between the trimmed V and J ends, which lost 9 bases and 2 bases, there was a span of 14 bases. From germline, CDR1 is MGHDK and CDR2 SYGVNS. The CDR3 loop is CASSRGWPYEQYV. Here the CDR3 DNA reads TGTGCCAGTAGTAGAGGGTGGCCCTACGAGCAGTACGTC.

The rearrangement joins TRBV5-1 to TRBJ2-7, with 9 positions matching TRBD1. CDR1 SGHRS and CDR2 YFSETQ come from the germline V gene. Trimming removed 0 bases from V and 6 bases from J; junction bases left unmatched: 13. The CDR3 totals 17 residues. The CDR3 here is CASSLAARTGALGEQYF. The CDR3 nucleotides read TGCGCCAGCAGCTTGGCCGCAAGGACAGGGGCTTTGGGCGAGCAGTACTTC.

This rearrangement joins TRBV19 to TRBJ1-2; D perhaps matches TRBD1 (6 bases). This CDR3 comprises 16 residues. CDR1 and CDR2 (germline): LNHDA, SQIVND (reference sequence). Trimming cost V 9 bases and J 4 bases, with 24 bases left between them. In DNA form, the CDR3 reads TGTGCCAGCCTAACACCGGGCAGGGGATCGGGCTATGGCTACACCTTC. Protein product: CASLTPGRGSGYGYTF. Full variable domain (remainder filled in from reference TRBV19 and TRBJ1-2): DGGITQSPKYLFRKEGQNVTLSCEQNLNHDAMYWYRQDPGQGLRLIYYSQIVNDFQKGDIAEGYSVSREKKESFPLTVTSAQKNPTAFYLCASLTPGRGSGYGYTFGSGTRLTVV.

This clone was picked up one time. V gene TRBV6-4 combines with J gene TRBJ1-1; D remains unclear. Trimming stripped 6 bases from V and 2 bases from J, with 16 bases between. CDR3 length: 15 residues. The V gene's germline CDR1 is MRHNA and CDR2 SNTAGT. The CDR3 nucleotides are TGTGCCAGCAGACGGGAGACCACACCAAACACTGAAGCTTTCTTT. Translated, it gives CASRRETTPNTEAFF.

The rearrangement uses TRBV19 and TRBJ1-1, with D tentatively TRBD1 (5 bases). V was clipped by 1 base and J by 0 bases, with 18 bases between them. Germline loops: CDR1 LNHDA, CDR2 SQIVND (reference sequence). The length of the CDR3 is 18 residues. CDR3: CASSIALRGLDMNTEAFF. The DNA for the CDR3 is TGTGCCAGTAGTATAGCCCTCAGAGGATTGGACATGAACACTGAAGCTTTCTTT. Full variable domain (rest looked up from reference TRBV19 and TRBJ1-1): DGGITQSPKYLFRKEGQNVTLSCEQNLNHDAMYWYRQDPGQGLRLIYYSQIVNDFQKGDIAEGYSVSREKKESFPLTVTSAQKNPTAFYLCASSIALRGLDMNTEAFFGQGTRLTVV.

The CDR3 loop is CASSLASGGDSYEQYF. The CDR3 DNA reads TGTGCCAGCAGCTTAGCGAGCGGGGGGGACTCCTACGAGCAGTACTTC. The V and J genes are TRBV7-2 and TRBJ2-7, with 10 bases aligning to TRBD2. With V trimmed by 0 bases and J by 0 bases, 2 bases remained unmatched. The CDR3 runs to 16 residues. The germline V gene encodes CDR1 SGHTA and CDR2 FQGNSA.

This chain links TRBV6-6 with TRBJ2-2; 11 bases agree with TRBD1. Germline CDR1 MNHNY, CDR2 SVGAGI (reference sequence). V was pared by 5 bases and J by 5 bases, with 7 bases of the junction left unmatched. The CDR3 extends over 16 amino acids. CDR3 sequence: CASSLRTGGSTGELFF. The CDR3 region has the DNA TGTGCCAGCAGTCTCAGGACAGGGGGCTCGACCGGGGAGCTGTTTTTT.

Comment on this clone: Other DNA sequences in this specimen translate into the identical CDR3. The chain links TRBV20-1 to TRBJ2-1, with D unclear. The CDR3 has 9 residues. Germline CDR1 DFQATT, CDR2 SNEGSKA (reference sequence). Trimming pared 6 bases from V and 10 bases from J, leaving 7 bases between. Written as DNA, the CDR3 is TGCAGTGCCAGCCGAGAGCAGTTCTTC. This gives the protein CSASREQFF.

The chain uses TRBV5-1 and TRBJ2-5; 11 bases agree with TRBD1. V lost 4 bases, J lost 4 bases, and 6 bases stayed unmatched. The germline V gene encodes CDR1 SGHRS and CDR2 YFSETQ. The CDR3 is 15 amino acids. CDR3 in DNA: TGCGCCAGCAGCGCCGGGACAGGGGGAGGAGAGACCCAGTACTTC. This sequence encodes CASSAGTGGGETQYF.